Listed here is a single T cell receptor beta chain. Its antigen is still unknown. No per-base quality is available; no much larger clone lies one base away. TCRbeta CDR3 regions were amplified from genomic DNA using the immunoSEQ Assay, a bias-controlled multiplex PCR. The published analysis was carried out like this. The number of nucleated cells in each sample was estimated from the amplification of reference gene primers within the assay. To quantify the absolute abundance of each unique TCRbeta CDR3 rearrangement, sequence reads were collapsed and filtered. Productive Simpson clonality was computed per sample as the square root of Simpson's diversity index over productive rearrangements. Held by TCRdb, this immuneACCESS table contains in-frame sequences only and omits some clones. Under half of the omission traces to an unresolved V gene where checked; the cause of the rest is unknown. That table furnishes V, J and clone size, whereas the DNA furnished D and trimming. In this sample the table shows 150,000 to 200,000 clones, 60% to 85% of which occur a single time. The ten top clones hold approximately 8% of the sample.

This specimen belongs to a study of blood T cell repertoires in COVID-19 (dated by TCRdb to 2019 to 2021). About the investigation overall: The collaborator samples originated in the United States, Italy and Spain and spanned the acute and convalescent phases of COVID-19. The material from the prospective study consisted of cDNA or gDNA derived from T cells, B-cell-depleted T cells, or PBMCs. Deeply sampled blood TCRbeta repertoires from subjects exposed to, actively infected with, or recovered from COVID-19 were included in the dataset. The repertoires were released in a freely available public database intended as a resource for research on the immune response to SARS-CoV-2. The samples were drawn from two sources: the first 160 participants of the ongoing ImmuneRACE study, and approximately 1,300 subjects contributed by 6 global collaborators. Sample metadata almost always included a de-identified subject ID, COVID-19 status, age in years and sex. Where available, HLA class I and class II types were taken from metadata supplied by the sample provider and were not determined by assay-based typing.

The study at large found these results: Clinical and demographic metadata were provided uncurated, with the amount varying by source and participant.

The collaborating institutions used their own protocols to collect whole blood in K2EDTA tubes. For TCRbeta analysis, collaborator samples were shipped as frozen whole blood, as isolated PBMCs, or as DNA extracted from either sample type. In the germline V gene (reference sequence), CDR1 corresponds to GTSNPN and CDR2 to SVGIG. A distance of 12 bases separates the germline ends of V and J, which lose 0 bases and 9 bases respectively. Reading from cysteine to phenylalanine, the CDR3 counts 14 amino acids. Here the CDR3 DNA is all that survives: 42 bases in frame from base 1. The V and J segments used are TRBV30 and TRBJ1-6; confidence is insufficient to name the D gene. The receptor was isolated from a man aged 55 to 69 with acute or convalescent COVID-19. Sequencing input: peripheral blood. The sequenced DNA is TGTGCCTGGAGTGTATCTCAAACACCTTCACCCCTCCACTTT. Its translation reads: CAWSVSQTPSPLHF.